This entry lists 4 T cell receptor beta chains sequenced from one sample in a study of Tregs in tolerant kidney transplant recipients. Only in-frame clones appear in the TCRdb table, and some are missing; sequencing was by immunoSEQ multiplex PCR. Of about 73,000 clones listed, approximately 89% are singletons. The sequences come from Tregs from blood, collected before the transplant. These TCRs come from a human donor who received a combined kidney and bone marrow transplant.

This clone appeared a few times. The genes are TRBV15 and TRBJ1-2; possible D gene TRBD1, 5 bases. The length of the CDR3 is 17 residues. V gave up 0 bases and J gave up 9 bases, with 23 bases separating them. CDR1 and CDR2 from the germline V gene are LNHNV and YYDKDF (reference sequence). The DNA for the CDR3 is TGTGCCACCAGCAGAGATCCCCGGGGACTCCTGCGTCTAAGCTACACCTTC. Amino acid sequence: CATSRDPRGLLRLSYTF.

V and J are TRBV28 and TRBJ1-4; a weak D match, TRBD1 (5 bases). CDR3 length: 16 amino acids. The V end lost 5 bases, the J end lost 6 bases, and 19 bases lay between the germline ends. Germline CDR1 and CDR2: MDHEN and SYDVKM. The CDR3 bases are TGTGCCAGCAGTCCCGGGACTACGGGCGGCCATGAAAAACTGTTTTTT. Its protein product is CASSPGTTGGHEKLFF.

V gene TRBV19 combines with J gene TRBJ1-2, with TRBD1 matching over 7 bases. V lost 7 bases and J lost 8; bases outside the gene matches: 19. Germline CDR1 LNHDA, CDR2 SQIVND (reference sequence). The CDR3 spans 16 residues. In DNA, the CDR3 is TGTGCCAGTACCCCGACAGGGACGGGAACGGTCGGGGGCTACACCTTC. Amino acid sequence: CASTPTGTGTVGGYTF.

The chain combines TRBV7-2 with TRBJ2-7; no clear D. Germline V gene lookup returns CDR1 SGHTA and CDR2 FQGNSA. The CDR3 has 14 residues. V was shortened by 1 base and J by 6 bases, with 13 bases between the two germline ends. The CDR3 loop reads CASSLVGDIFEQYF. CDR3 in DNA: TGTGCCAGCAGCTTAGTCGGAGATATCTTCGAGCAGTACTTC.